This TCR beta chain derives from a study of blood T cell repertoires in COVID-19. Authors' analysis steps: The assay estimated nucleated cells by amplifying reference gene primers. TCRdb keeps only in-frame clones here, not all; method: immunoSEQ multiplex PCR. The V and J calls and clone size are taken from that table; D and trimming were inferred from the DNA. The sample yields 130,000 to 150,000 clones, over 70% seen once. The source is a man older than 75 with acute or convalescent COVID-19. Sequencing input: peripheral blood.

CDR3 nucleotides: TGTGCCAGCAGTGTTCAGGAGGGACTCGAGCAGTACTTC. Residues: CASSVQEGLEQYF. This chain uses TRBV2 with TRBJ2-7; the D gene is possibly TRBD2 (6 bases). Germline CDR1 reads SNHLY; CDR2 reads FYNNEI. The CDR3 sequence is 13 residues long. V shed 4 bases and J shed 6 bases, with 13 bases lying between them.